These T cell receptor beta chains were read from a single sample in a study of cytomegalovirus exposure and HLA in healthy donors. Produced via immunoSEQ multiplex PCR; TCRdb's table is partial and in-frame only. The sample shows around 97,000 clones, approximately 64% of them seen only once. Sequenced: PBMCs. These receptors were taken from a woman in her forties or fifties in good health and CMV-seronegative. The CDR3 runs from the conserved cysteine through the conserved F or W. Fields, in order: clone size, V gene, D gene, J gene, CDR3 length, CDR3 DNA, CDR3 protein. The D gene is left open where the match is weak. Size values are once, few and many counts, or a class for expanded clones, and some rows have none.

>-|TRBV7-6|-|TRBJ2-2|11
TGTGCCACCCGGAGAACCGGGGAGCTGTTTTTT
CATRRTGELFF
>once|TRBV28|TRBD1|TRBJ2-3|16
TGTGCCAGCAAAGAACCTCCGGGACAGACCACAGATACGCAGTATTTT
CASKEPPGQTTDTQYF
>-|TRBV7-2|-|TRBJ1-5|14
TGTGCCAGCAGTAACAGGCACGCCGATCAGCCCCAGCATTTT
CASSNRHADQPQHF
>-|TRBV29-1|TRBD2|TRBJ2-3|16
TGCAGCGTTGATGGTTCTGGCGGGAGGGGATGGGATACGCAGTATTTT
CSVDGSGGRGWDTQYF
>-|TRBV6-4|TRBD1|TRBJ1-6|14
TGTGCCAGCAGTTTGGACAGGGTGGGTTCACCCCTCCACTTT
CASSLDRVGSPLHF
>-|TRBV4-3|TRBD1|TRBJ1-4|16
TGCGCCAGCAGCCAAGCCGGGACAGGGGGGAATGAAAAACTGTTTTTT
CASSQAGTGGNEKLFF
>few|TRBV7-9|TRBD1|TRBJ2-1|15
TGTGCCAGCAGCCAGACAGGGAGCTCCTACAATGAGCAGTTCTTC
CASSQTGSSYNEQFF
>-|TRBV7-7|TRBD1|TRBJ2-2|15
TGTGCCAGCAGCCTGACAGGGGGCGAGGGTGGGGAGCTGTTTTTT
CASSLTGGEGGELFF
>once|TRBV11-3|-|TRBJ1-1|19
TGTGCCAGCAGCTTAGATTCTTGGGGGCAAACTGCTCGGGGAACTGAAGCTTTCTTT
CASSLDSWGQTARGTEAFF
>few|TRBV27|-|TRBJ1-6|13
TGTGCCAGCAGTTTATCGGCACCCCTTCCCCTCCACTTT
CASSLSAPLPLHF
>-|TRBV12-5|-|TRBJ1-1|14
TGTGCTAGTGCCCGCGCGAGAGCGAACACTGAAGCTTTCTTT
CASARARANTEAFF
>-|TRBV7-9|-|TRBJ2-7|14
TGTGCCAGCAGCTTATTACCGCTAACCTACGAGCAGTACTTC
CASSLLPLTYEQYF
>-|TRBV30|-|TRBJ1-2|13
TGTGCCTGGAGTCGGGTCCCCGCGTATGGCTACACCTTC
CAWSRVPAYGYTF
>few|TRBV19|TRBD1|TRBJ1-2|14
TGTGCCAGTAGCGGGACAGGGGGCGTCCCTGGCTACACCTTC
CASSGTGGVPGYTF
>-|TRBV7-2|-|TRBJ2-1|13
TGTGCCAGCAGCTTTTCCCGTCGCGGTGAGCAGTTCTTC
CASSFSRRGEQFF
>-|TRBV5-1|TRBD2|TRBJ2-2|15
TGCGCCAGCAGGGGACTAGCGGGAAATGTCGGGGAGCTGTTTTTT
CASRGLAGNVGELFF
>-|TRBV6-1|-|TRBJ1-2|14
TGTGCCAGCAGTGAGGGCAGGGGACCGTATGGCTACACCTTC
CASSEGRGPYGYTF